This T cell receptor beta chain is drawn from a study of OX40 agonist ivuxolimab in advanced cancers. Study-wide findings and caveats: Some of the nonresponding patients also showed low levels of normalized T-cell clonal expansion.

The data were produced by immunoSEQ multiplex PCR, yet TCRdb's version contains in-frame clones alone and is incomplete. The repertoire has approximately 13,000 clones, approximately 82% of them found once; the top ten carry roughly 39%. Trimming took 1 base from V and 6 from J, leaving 41 bases between them. The CDR3 runs to 23 residues. Germline V gives CDR1 SQVTM, CDR2 ANQGSEA. Comments on this clone: Its antigen is unknown.

The source is an adult with an advanced solid tumor such as melanoma, head and neck, liver or kidney cancer. The material sequenced was CD4+ or CD8+ T cells sorted from blood, taken in a trial of the OX40 agonist ivuxolimab. The chain links TRBV29-1 to TRBJ2-3; D is perhaps TRBD1 (7 bases). This CDR3 is CSVEGVSSYDREKRGTSADTQYF. CDR3 sequence (DNA): TGCAGCGTTGAAGGGGTCAGTTCATATGACAGGGAAAAACGGGGGACTTCGGCGGATACGCAGTATTTT.